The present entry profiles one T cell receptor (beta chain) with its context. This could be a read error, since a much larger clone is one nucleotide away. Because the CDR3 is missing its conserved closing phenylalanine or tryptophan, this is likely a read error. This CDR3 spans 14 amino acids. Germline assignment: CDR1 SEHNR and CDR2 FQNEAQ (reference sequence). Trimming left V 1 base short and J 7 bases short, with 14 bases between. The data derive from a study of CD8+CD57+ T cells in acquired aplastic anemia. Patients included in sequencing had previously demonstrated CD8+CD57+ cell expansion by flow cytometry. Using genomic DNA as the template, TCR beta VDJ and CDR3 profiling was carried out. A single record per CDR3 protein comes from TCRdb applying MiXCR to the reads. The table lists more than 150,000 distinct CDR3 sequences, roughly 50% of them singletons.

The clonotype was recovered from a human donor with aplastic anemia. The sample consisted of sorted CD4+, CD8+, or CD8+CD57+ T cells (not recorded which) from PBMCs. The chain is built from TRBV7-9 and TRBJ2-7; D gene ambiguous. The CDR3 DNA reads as TGTGCCAGCAGCTTAGAGGGTCGAGCGCGGGAGCAGTACCTC. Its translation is CASSLEGRAREQYL.